This passage covers 18 T cell receptor beta chains from one sample sequenced in a study of blood T cell repertoires in COVID-19. Only in-frame clones appear in the TCRdb table, and some are missing; sequencing was by immunoSEQ multiplex PCR. In the table there are about 220,000 clones, approximately 78% of which are singletons. Sequences were obtained from peripheral blood. These receptors all stem from a woman over 75 with COVID-19, enrolled during active disease.

This sequence joins TRBV6-5 and TRBJ2-5; 7 bases line up with TRBD2. Trimming removed 0 bases from V and 4 bases from J; junction bases left unmatched: 8. The CDR3 consists of 16 residues. CDR1 and CDR2 (germline): MNHEY, SVGAGI. The CDR3 region is CASSYSGSGPLETQYF. CDR3 coding DNA: TGTGCCAGCAGTTACTCCGGTAGCGGGCCCTTAGAGACCCAGTACTTC.

The V call is TRBV3-1 (or the pseudogene TRBV3-2), the J call TRBJ2-3; D not resolved. Germline assignment: CDR1 LGHDT and CDR2 YNNKEL (reference sequence). There are 14 residues in the CDR3. V was trimmed by 0 bases and J by 7 bases, leaving 11 bases between them. CDR3 residues: CASSQDALINTQYF. As DNA, the CDR3 is TGTGCCAGCAGCCAAGACGCGTTAATAAATACGCAGTATTTT.

The rearrangement links TRBV19 to TRBJ2-3, with a tentative D call TRBD1 (5 bases). V was pared by 5 bases and J by 5 bases, with 17 bases between. This CDR3 is 15 amino acids long. Germline V gene sequence: CDR1 LNHDA, CDR2 SQIVND (reference sequence). CDR3 coding DNA: TGTGCCAGTAGTGAAGGATGGGGCCGCAAAGATACGCAGTATTTT. Translation: CASSEGWGRKDTQYF.

The genes are TRBV5-5 and TRBJ1-1, with D hard to call. CDR1 SGHKS and CDR2 YYEKEE come from the germline V gene (reference sequence). Trimming cost V 7 bases and J 0 bases, with 19 bases left between them. The CDR3 is made up of 16 amino acids. CDR3 bases: TGTGCCAGCTCGCAGCGAGCAATACCTATGAACACTGAAGCTTTCTTT. Protein sequence: CASSQRAIPMNTEAFF.

The CDR3 spells CASRQQLYYGYTF. The DNA of the CDR3 is TGTGCCAGCAGACAACAGCTTTACTATGGCTACACCTTC. The chain combines TRBV5-8 with TRBJ1-2, with no clear D. The CDR3 loop spans 13 amino acids. Between the trimmed V and J ends, which lost 5 bases and 3 bases, there was a span of 11 bases. Per the germline V gene, CDR1 is SGHTS and CDR2 is YDEGEE.

The chain combines TRBV3-1 (or the pseudogene TRBV3-2) with TRBJ1-5; 8 bases are a match to TRBD1. The ends lost 5 bases at V and 7 bases at J; junction bases unmatched: 7. Germline CDR1 LGHDT, CDR2 YNNKEL (reference sequence). This CDR3 region has 14 residues. CDR3: CASSLSGGEQPQHF. The DNA for the CDR3 is TGTGCCAGCAGCTTATCAGGGGGCGAACAGCCCCAGCATTTT.

V is TRBV14 and J is TRBJ2-3, with 10 bases fitting TRBD2. V was clipped by 0 bases and J by 4 bases; unmatched bases: 7. Germline V CDR1 and CDR2: SGHDN, FVKESK. The CDR3 runs to 17 residues. CDR3 coding DNA: TGTGCCAGCAGCCAAGACGATTTTCTAGCGGGAGCAGATACGCAGTATTTT. Translating it yields CASSQDDFLAGADTQYF.

A word on this clone: The same CDR3 can be traced to other DNA sequences in this sample. The V and J genes are TRBV3-1 (or the pseudogene TRBV3-2) and TRBJ2-7; 7 positions agree with TRBD1. J gave up 0 bases and V 4 bases, and 0 bases lay outside the gene matches. CDR1 and CDR2 from the germline V gene are LGHDT and YNNKEL (reference sequence). The CDR3 is 13 residues long. The DNA of the CDR3 is TGTGCCAGCAGCCGACAGGGCTCCTACGAGCAGTACTTC. Protein product: CASSRQGSYEQYF.

This sequence joins TRBV7-2 and TRBJ2-5; TRBD2 aligns across 7 bases. Germline CDR1 and CDR2: SGHTA and FQGNSA. The V and J ends lost 2 bases and 2 bases, in that order; junction bases with no gene match: 8. The CDR3 loop spans 16 amino acids. This chain's CDR3 is CASSLTIRDYQETQYF. The CDR3 DNA reads TGTGCCAGCAGCTTAACGATCCGGGACTATCAAGAGACCCAGTACTTC.

V is TRBV27 and J is TRBJ1-1; tentative D call: TRBD1 (5 bases). This CDR3 has 14 amino acids. Trimming took 1 base from V and 11 from J, leaving 17 bases between them. CDR1 is MNHEY and CDR2 is SMNVEV in the germline V gene (reference sequence). CDR3 protein: CASSLLGKGIRAFF. The CDR3 DNA reads TGTGCCAGCAGTTTATTAGGAAAGGGGATCAGGGCTTTCTTT.

J is TRBJ1-1 and V is TRBV3-1 (or the pseudogene TRBV3-2), with D tentatively TRBD1 (5 bases). Germline CDR1 and CDR2: LGHDT and YNNKEL (reference sequence). V was shortened by 1 base and J by 8 bases, with 5 bases between the two germline ends. This CDR3 contains 11 residues. The CDR3 DNA reads TGTGCCAGCAGCCAAGCAGGGGAAGCTTTCTTT. It translates to CASSQAGEAFF.

This clone appeared a few times. The chain uses TRBV5-1 and TRBJ1-2, with a tentative D call TRBD1 (6 bases). The CDR3 length is 17 residues. CDR1 is SGHRS, CDR2 YFSETQ, per germline. V lost 2 bases and J 6 bases, leaving 23 bases between the germline ends. The chain's CDR3 is CASSLTRPGQISDGYTF. DNA for the CDR3: TGCGCCAGCAGCTTAACTCGGCCGGGACAAATAAGTGATGGCTACACCTTC.

V and J are TRBV5-5 and TRBJ2-7; 8 nucleotides align to TRBD1. Germline CDR1 reads SGHKS; CDR2 reads YYEKEE (reference sequence). The CDR3 runs 15 residues. V lost 0 bases to trimming and J lost 0 bases; unmatched junction nucleotides: 2. The DNA for the CDR3 is TGTGCCAGCAGCTTGGTGGGGACAGGCTCCTACGAGCAGTACTTC. This encodes CASSLVGTGSYEQYF.

This clone was found a few times. This chain uses TRBV10-3 with TRBJ1-5; 9 bases are a match to TRBD1. The CDR3 is 16 residues long. With 7 bases clipped from V and 5 bases from J, the junction kept 12 bases outside the gene matches. Germline V CDR1 and CDR2: ENHRY, SYGVKD. CDR3 sequence: CAIILNRGRVDQPQHF. The CDR3 DNA is TGTGCCATCATACTCAACAGGGGGCGCGTCGATCAGCCCCAGCATTTT.

This rearrangement joins TRBV11-3 to TRBJ1-1, with 8 bases aligning to TRBD1. This CDR3 comprises 14 residues. The V gene's germline CDR1 is SGHNT and CDR2 YENEEA. With 4 bases clipped from V and 4 bases from J, the junction kept 5 bases outside the gene matches. CDR3 bases: TGTGCCAGCAGCTGGACTCAGGGGGCCACTGAAGCTTTCTTT. Translating gives CASSWTQGATEAFF.

J is TRBJ2-7 and V is TRBV5-4, with 9 bases that match TRBD2. After removal of 0 bases from V and 3 bases from J, the junction contained 4 bases not matched to a gene. Germline assignment: CDR1 SGHNT and CDR2 YYREEE (reference sequence). This CDR3 is 15 amino acids long. CDR3 sequence reads: CASSLAQAGGYEQYF. The CDR3 bases are TGTGCCAGCAGCTTGGCCCAAGCGGGGGGCTACGAGCAGTACTTC.

The gene calls are TRBV7-2 and TRBJ1-2; tentatively, D is TRBD1 (5 bases). CDR3 size: 14 residues. V lost 4 bases, J lost 8 bases, and 17 bases lay in between. Germline V CDR1 and CDR2: SGHTA, FQGNSA. The CDR3 DNA reads as TGTGCCAGCAGCTCGGACGGGGGAAGGAGCGGCTACACCTTC. Its translation is CASSSDGGRSGYTF.

The rearrangement joins TRBV19 to TRBJ1-1, with 8 bases fitting TRBD1. The CDR3 covers 15 residues. The junction had 6 bases not matched to a gene; V was cut back by 1 base and J by 5 bases. Germline V gives CDR1 LNHDA, CDR2 SQIVND (reference sequence). CDR3 DNA: TGTGCCAGTAGTATAGGGACAGGGTTGGCGACTGAAGCTTTCTTT. This translates into CASSIGTGLATEAFF.